These 32 T cell receptor beta chains were sequenced from one sample in a study of long-term antiretroviral therapy in people with HIV. They ran version v3.0 of the immunoSEQ assay at survey level. The data were produced by immunoSEQ multiplex PCR, yet TCRdb's version contains in-frame clones alone and is incomplete. Found here are tens of thousands of clones, roughly 94% of them singletons; the top ten hold 3% to 3.5%. Sequenced here: unsorted PBMCs, sampled 5.3 years after starting antiretroviral therapy. The receptors come from a man aged 50 or older with HIV.

As concerns this clone: One end of the junction varies from germline; a read error may be responsible. The chain employs TRBV7-8 and TRBJ2-3; the D is unclear. Germline CDR1 SGHVS, CDR2 FQNEAQ. This CDR3 has 9 amino acids. The CDR3 sequence: CRLTDTQYF. The CDR3 nucleotides read TGCCGGCTCACAGATACGCAGTATTTT.

CDR3 nucleotide sequence: TGTGCCATCAGTGAAGTCCGGGACAGGGGGCCTGAGCAGTTCTTC. Its translation is CAISEVRDRGPEQFF. This sequence joins TRBV10-3 and TRBJ2-1; 12 positions agree with TRBD1. Germline loops: CDR1 ENHRY, CDR2 SYGVKD. The V and J ends lost 3 bases and 9 bases, in that order; junction bases with no gene match: 6. The CDR3 contains 15 residues.

This clone was seen only once. V gene TRBV19 combines with J gene TRBJ1-2; D might be TRBD1 (5 bases). Germline CDR1 is LNHDA and CDR2 is SQIVND (reference sequence). The germline V and J ends were trimmed by 5 bases and 8 bases, with 18 bases remaining between them. This CDR3 has 14 residues. Here the CDR3 DNA reads TGTGCCAGTAGTTCCCTAGGAGGGGCGGAGGGCTACACCTTC. Protein: CASSSLGGAEGYTF.

This clone is a singleton in its sample. The chain combines TRBV28 with TRBJ1-4; 7 nucleotides align to TRBD1. This CDR3 region has 14 residues. Germline CDR1 reads MDHEN; CDR2 reads SYDVKM. The V segment lost 4 bases and the J segment 4 bases; nucleotides outside the gene matches: 3. This chain's CDR3 is CASSWTGYNEKLFF. Here the CDR3 DNA reads TGTGCCAGCAGTTGGACAGGTTATAATGAAAAACTGTTTTTT.

This rearrangement joins TRBV27 to TRBJ2-7, with D uncertain. The germline V gene encodes CDR1 MNHEY and CDR2 SMNVEV (reference sequence). This CDR3 has 15 residues. The V and J ends lost 5 bases and 7 bases respectively, with 21 bases between them. The CDR3: CASSLTPEQPHEQYF. CDR3 bases: TGTGCCAGCAGTCTTACCCCAGAACAGCCGCATGAGCAGTACTTC.

The chain uses TRBV19 and TRBJ2-1, with 12 bases matching TRBD1. This CDR3 region has 18 residues. Trimming removed 4 bases from V and 7 bases from J; junction bases left unmatched: 14. Germline CDR1 and CDR2: LNHDA and SQIVND (reference sequence). The CDR3: CASSRDRGHPNRQNEQFF. The CDR3 nucleotides are TGTGCCAGTAGTAGGGACAGGGGGCATCCAAATCGGCAAAATGAGCAGTTCTTC.

The V and J genes are TRBV4-3 and TRBJ2-1; D not certain. This CDR3 has 17 amino acids. V lost 1 base to trimming and J lost 0 bases, with 13 bases between them. From germline, CDR1 is LGHNA and CDR2 YSLEER. The CDR3 region is CASSQGAGPSSYNEQFF. CDR3 bases: TGCGCCAGCAGCCAAGGTGCAGGACCGAGCTCCTACAATGAGCAGTTCTTC.

The chain has TRBV19 and TRBJ2-7; D may be TRBD2 (6 bases). Trimming removed 3 bases from V and 3 bases from J, with 12 bases in between. Germline V gives CDR1 LNHDA, CDR2 SQIVND (reference sequence). This CDR3 contains 14 residues. As DNA, the CDR3 is TGTGCCAGTAGTATGTCCCTAGCGAACTACGAGCAGTACTTC. Its translation: CASSMSLANYEQYF. Filled out from reference TRBV19 and TRBJ2-7, the complete variable domain reads DGGITQSPKYLFRKEGQNVTLSCEQNLNHDAMYWYRQDPGQGLRLIYYSQIVNDFQKGDIAEGYSVSREKKESFPLTVTSAQKNPTAFYLCASSMSLANYEQYFGPGTRLTVT.

This clone was seen a single time. This chain links TRBV4-1 with TRBJ1-1; D is uncertain. The CDR3 runs to 13 residues. Trimming removed 3 bases at V and 8 bases at J, with 13 bases between. The germline CDR1 and CDR2 sequences are MGHRA and YSYEKL. The CDR3 here is CASSQSLSLEAFF. CDR3 sequence (DNA): TGCGCCAGCAGCCAGTCCTTAAGTCTGGAAGCTTTCTTT.

The chain combines TRBV5-6 with TRBJ1-1; the D is unclear. The V end lost 1 base, the J end lost 1 base, and 5 bases lay between the germline ends. This CDR3 is built from 13 residues. In germline, CDR1 is SGHDT, CDR2 YYEEEE. DNA for the CDR3: TGTGCCAGCAGCTTGTTAAGGAACACTGAAGCTTTCTTT. Translation gives CASSLLRNTEAFF.

This chain uses TRBV15 with TRBJ1-5; tentatively, D is TRBD1 (6 bases). The CDR3 sequence is 17 residues long. V was pared by 3 bases and J by 8 bases, with 23 bases between. CDR1 LNHNV and CDR2 YYDKDF come from the germline V gene (reference sequence). As DNA, the CDR3 is TGTGCCACCAGCAGTGACCGAGCAGGGGCATTGGGGAAGCCCCAGCATTTT. Translated: CATSSDRAGALGKPQHF.

This chain connects TRBV29-1 to TRBJ2-7, with TRBD1 identical over 7 bases. V was pared by 7 bases and J by 2 bases, with 5 bases of the junction left unmatched. The germline V gene has CDR1 SQVTM and CDR2 ANQGSEA. The CDR3 contains 12 residues. CDR3 coding DNA: TGCAGCGCCCTGACAGGGCCCTACGAGCAGTACTTC. Encoded protein: CSALTGPYEQYF.

The rearrangement links TRBV7-3 to TRBJ2-6; D remains ambiguous. Trimming took 2 bases from V and 0 from J, leaving 11 bases between them. The germline CDR1 and CDR2 sequences are SGHTA and FQGTGA. There are 17 residues in the CDR3. In nucleotides, the CDR3 is TGTGCCAGCAGCTTAGGGTCACGGAACTCTGGGGCCAACGTCCTGACTTTC. It codes for CASSLGSRNSGANVLTF.

Sample share makes this clone large (0.1 to 1%). This sequence joins TRBV27 and TRBJ2-3; TRBD1 matches at 8 bases. In germline, CDR1 is MNHEY, CDR2 SMNVEV (reference sequence). The V gene end was trimmed by 7 bases and the J gene end by 2 bases; junction bases not matched to a gene: 5. The CDR3 is 14 residues long. CDR3 region: CASTGQGFTDTQYF. The CDR3 region has the DNA TGTGCCAGCACCGGACAGGGCTTCACAGATACGCAGTATTTT.

This chain connects TRBV7-6 to TRBJ2-3; TRBD1 aligns across 8 bases. J gave up 0 bases and V 4 bases, and 6 bases lay outside the gene matches. CDR3 length equals 16 residues. Germline V CDR1 and CDR2: SGHVS, FNYEAQ. The chain's CDR3 is CASSSPTGGSTDTQYF. DNA of the CDR3: TGTGCCAGCAGCTCTCCCACAGGGGGGAGCACAGATACGCAGTATTTT.

V and J are TRBV19 and TRBJ1-1; unclear D gene. V shed 8 bases and J shed 4 bases, with 11 bases lying between them. The CDR3 loop spans 12 amino acids. Per the germline V gene, CDR1 is LNHDA and CDR2 is SQIVND (reference sequence). The CDR3 DNA is TGTGCCAGTGGCAATCGGGGCACTGAAGCTTTCTTT. It encodes CASGNRGTEAFF.

V usage is TRBV19 and J usage is TRBJ1-6; possible D gene TRBD1, 6 bases. Germline-derived CDR1 and CDR2 are LNHDA and SQIVND (reference sequence). This CDR3 has 14 residues. Trimming left V 6 bases short and J 9 bases short, with 15 bases between. The CDR3, as DNA: TGTGCCAGTAGCCAATACAGGGTTGTTTCACCCCTCCACTTT. Encoded protein: CASSQYRVVSPLHF.

As concerns this clone: This same CDR3 is encoded by further DNA sequences in the sample. The chain carries TRBV5-1 and TRBJ2-5; 8 bases match TRBD2. Germline CDR1 is SGHRS and CDR2 is YFSETQ. The V and J ends lost 4 bases and 0 bases, in that order; junction bases with no gene match: 5. The CDR3 contains 15 residues. CDR3 nucleotide sequence: TGCGCCAGCAGCCCGTCGGGGGGGTACCAAGAGACCCAGTACTTC. It translates to CASSPSGGYQETQYF.

For the CDR3, the DNA is TGTGCCAGCAGCTTTATCGGGTCTCCCTATGGCTACACCTTC. As protein: CASSFIGSPYGYTF. The chain recombines TRBV7-2 with TRBJ1-2, with D uncertain. Germline V CDR1 and CDR2: SGHTA, FQGNSA. Trimming cost V 3 bases and J 4 bases, with 12 bases left between them. This CDR3 has 14 amino acids.

This chain connects TRBV29-1 to TRBJ2-7; D unclear. The V and J ends lost 0 bases and 2 bases respectively, with 8 bases between them. The V gene's germline CDR1 is SQVTM and CDR2 ANQGSEA. The CDR3 is 13 amino acids. DNA of the CDR3: TGCAGCGTTGAAGATCGAGGCACCTACGAGCAGTACTTC. It translates to CSVEDRGTYEQYF.

This clone was seen a few times. The chain uses TRBV27 and TRBJ1-4; D perhaps matches TRBD1 (5 bases). The CDR3 sequence is 15 residues long. CDR1 is MNHEY and CDR2 is SMNVEV in the germline V gene (reference sequence). Trimming took 4 bases from V and 7 from J, leaving 16 bases between them. The CDR3 loop reads CASSSISGFTEKLFF. For the CDR3, the DNA is TGTGCCAGCAGTTCCATTTCAGGGTTCACTGAAAAACTGTTTTTT.

This chain links TRBV9 with TRBJ2-3; 8 bases map to TRBD2. In germline, CDR1 is SGDLS, CDR2 YYNGEE. After removal of 3 bases from V and 7 bases from J, the junction contained 7 bases not matched to a gene. The CDR3 sequence is 14 residues long. CDR3 sequence: CASSGGTSVYTQYF. The CDR3 nucleotides are TGTGCCAGCAGCGGAGGGACTAGTGTATATACGCAGTATTTT.

The chain uses TRBV7-6 and TRBJ2-5; D is uncertain. This CDR3 is 12 amino acids long. Germline V gene lookup returns CDR1 SGHVS and CDR2 FNYEAQ. V was pared by 3 bases and J by 9 bases, with 11 bases between. The CDR3 region is CASSFPTASQYF. The CDR3 DNA reads TGTGCCAGCAGCTTCCCCACCGCGTCCCAGTACTTC.

The rearrangement links TRBV19 to TRBJ2-7, with D maybe TRBD1 (6 bases). The V end was cut by 3 bases, the J end by 4 bases, with 16 bases between. Germline values: CDR1 LNHDA, CDR2 SQIVND (reference sequence). The CDR3 is made up of 15 amino acids. The CDR3 is CASSISAGDRYEQYF. The CDR3 DNA follows: TGTGCCAGTAGTATCTCGGCAGGGGATCGGTACGAGCAGTACTTC.

This clone has just a few counts. The V gene is TRBV19, the J gene TRBJ1-2; TRBD1 matches at 8 bases. With 7 bases clipped from V and 8 bases from J, the junction kept 15 bases outside the gene matches. CDR3 length: 15 residues. Germline CDR1 LNHDA, CDR2 SQIVND (reference sequence). The CDR3: CASKRTGYAEDGYTF. The DNA for the CDR3 is TGTGCCAGTAAGAGGACAGGGTACGCCGAGGACGGCTACACCTTC.

The rearrangement links TRBV5-1 to TRBJ1-2; no reliable D call. With 0 bases removed from V and 8 bases from J, the gap between germline ends came to 17 bases. There are 15 residues in the CDR3. The germline CDR1 and CDR2 sequences are SGHRS and YFSETQ. The CDR3 sequence: CASSLEGREPGGYTF. Here the CDR3 DNA reads TGCGCCAGCAGCTTGGAGGGTAGGGAGCCGGGCGGCTACACCTTC. The full variable domain, its missing parts supplied by reference TRBV5-1 and TRBJ1-2, is KAGVTQTPRYLIKTRGQQVTLSCSPISGHRSVSWYQQTPGQGLQFLFEYFSETQRNKGNFPGRFSGRQFSNSRSEMNVSTLELGDSALYLCASSLEGREPGGYTFGSGTRLTVV.

This clone appeared a single time. J is TRBJ2-3 and V is TRBV13, with 13 bases aligning to TRBD2. Trimming took 5 bases from V and 0 from J; bases not matched to a gene: 5. CDR1 and CDR2 from the germline V gene are PRHDT and FYEKMQ (reference sequence). This CDR3 contains 17 residues. The CDR3 loop reads CASSPWTSGGSTDTQYF. The CDR3 DNA reads TGTGCCAGCAGCCCGTGGACTAGCGGGGGTAGCACAGATACGCAGTATTTT.

The genes are TRBV10-3 and TRBJ1-3, with D perhaps matching TRBD1 (5 bases). The CDR3 is made up of 13 amino acids. CDR1 is ENHRY, CDR2 SYGVKD, per germline. V shed 2 bases and J shed 4 bases, with 6 bases lying between them. The CDR3, as DNA: TGTGCCATCAGTGAGCGACAGGGAAACACCATATATTTT. Amino acids: CAISERQGNTIYF.

The chain is built from TRBV9 and TRBJ2-1; TRBD1 agrees at 12 bases. CDR3 length: 16 amino acids. Germline values: CDR1 SGDLS, CDR2 YYNGEE. The V segment lost 3 bases and the J segment 4 bases; nucleotides outside the gene matches: 5. Here the CDR3 DNA reads TGTGCCAGCAGCGCCCCGGGACAGGGGGCTTACAATGAGCAGTTCTTC. Its translation is CASSAPGQGAYNEQFF.

V gene TRBV10-1 combines with J gene TRBJ2-1; D is unresolved. Germline loops: CDR1 WNHNN, CDR2 SYGVQD (reference sequence). Trimming removed 8 bases at V and 10 bases at J, with 12 bases between. This CDR3 is built from 11 residues. CDR3 region: CASGYTSEQFF. In nucleotides, the CDR3 is TGCGCCAGCGGGTATACAAGCGAGCAGTTCTTC.

The gene calls are TRBV29-1 and TRBJ2-3; TRBD2 is a possible D gene (6 bases). CDR3 length: 13 amino acids. Germline-derived CDR1 and CDR2 are SQVTM and ANQGSEA. The V end was cut by 8 bases, the J end by 3 bases, with 15 bases between. CDR3 in DNA: TGCAGCACAGGCGGGGTAGGGACAGATACGCAGTATTTT. This encodes CSTGGVGTDTQYF.

The chain combines TRBV29-1 with TRBJ1-1; D is uncertain. Trimming left V 7 bases short and J 7 bases short, with 16 bases between. The CDR3 has 12 amino acids. Germline CDR1 and CDR2: SQVTM and ANQGSEA. The CDR3 reads CSGNSGTGEAFF. CDR3 nucleotides: TGCAGCGGCAATTCGGGTACCGGTGAAGCTTTCTTT.